One sample yielded the 27 T cell receptor beta chains listed below, sequenced in a study of low-dose radiotherapy and immunotherapy resistance in tumors (dated by TCRdb to between 2021 and 2023). The meaning of the sample's time point label: before trial treatment. Instrument on record: Illumina HiSeq 2500. First-strand cDNA was synthesized with Superscript III and a set of TRAV- and TRBV-specific primers, covering both TCRalpha and TCRbeta chains. TCRs were amplified with Phusion for approximately 18 PCR cycles, with a constant-region primer paired with the adapter attached to the V primers. Clones were called with MiXCR by TCRdb after fastp trimmed the public reads at Q25, and only in-frame beta chains were retained. Rows matching on CDR3 protein sequence are summarized as one entry with the most common DNA and genes. The sample yields roughly 76,000 distinct CDR3 sequences; about 19% were counted once. The top ten clones comprise around 6.3% of the sample.

This specimen consisted of PBMCs, obtained before treatment. The source is a male donor with prostate cancer.

The rearrangement joins TRBV3-1 to TRBJ2-2, with D unresolved. V shed 1 base and J shed 2 bases, with 8 bases lying between them. The germline V gene has CDR1 LGHDT and CDR2 YNNKEL (reference sequence). The CDR3 sequence is 15 residues long. Written as DNA, the CDR3 is TGTGCCAGCAGCCAAGTGAGAGCTAACACCGGGGAGCTGTTTTTT. It is translated as CASSQVRANTGELFF.

This clonotype appeared many times. The DNA for the CDR3 is TGTGCCAGCAGCCCCCTCCGGGGGGCCCCGGGCGTCCTGACTTTC. Translating it yields CASSPLRGAPGVLTF. The rearrangement links TRBV9 to TRBJ2-6; D may be TRBD2 (7 bases). Germline-derived CDR1 and CDR2 are SGDLS and YYNGEE. The CDR3 extends over 15 amino acids. Trimming left V 4 bases short and J 12 bases short, with 20 bases between.

This clonotype was seen repeatedly, ten times or more. This chain links TRBV5-1 with TRBJ2-1; D might be TRBD1 or TRBD2, each matching 5 bases. V was cut by 5 bases and J by 8 bases, with 20 bases left in between. Germline CDR1 SGHRS, CDR2 YFSETQ. CDR3 length equals 15 residues. CDR3: CASSDEGPGLDEQFF. In nucleotides, the CDR3 is TGCGCCAGCAGTGATGAGGGGCCGGGGTTGGATGAGCAGTTCTTC.

Ten or more counts support this clonotype. V usage is TRBV6-6 and J usage is TRBJ2-5; D is tentatively TRBD1 or TRBD2 (5 bases each). The germline V gene encodes CDR1 MNHNY and CDR2 SVGAGI (reference sequence). The CDR3 runs 14 residues. The ends were cut back, 7 bases at V and 5 bases at J, with 17 bases in the middle. This CDR3 is CASTEGPGMETQYF. The CDR3 coding sequence is TGTGCCAGCACCGAGGGCCCAGGGATGGAGACCCAGTACTTC.

This clonotype appeared many times. The chain has TRBV11-2 and TRBJ2-7; no definite D call. Germline values: CDR1 SGHAT, CDR2 FQNNGV. V was cut by 0 bases and J by 7 bases, with 10 bases left in between. CDR3 size: 13 residues. The CDR3 sequence: CASSLDHDLEQYF. The DNA of the CDR3 is TGTGCCAGCAGCTTAGATCATGATTTAGAGCAGTACTTC.

The chain joins TRBV4-2 to TRBJ2-1, with 15 positions matching TRBD2. The CDR3 has 21 residues. CDR1 and CDR2 from the germline V gene are LGHNA and YNFKEQ. Germline trimming cut 0 bases from V and 0 bases from J; bases unmatched to any gene: 9. The chain's CDR3 is CASSQDPGLAGGWSSYNEQFF. The CDR3 coding sequence is TGTGCCAGCAGCCAAGATCCGGGACTAGCGGGAGGCTGGAGCTCCTACAATGAGCAGTTCTTC.

This clonotype was picked up many times. The chain recombines TRBV7-8 with TRBJ2-7, with TRBD2 identical over 9 bases. This CDR3 is 13 amino acids long. V lost 8 bases to trimming and J lost 4 bases; unmatched junction nucleotides: 6. Germline CDR1 is SGHVS and CDR2 is FQNEAQ. The CDR3 nucleotides are TGTGCCAGCCACTGGCGGGAGGGATACGAGCAGTACTTC. Its translation is CASHWREGYEQYF.

This clonotype was observed many times. V usage is TRBV20-1 and J usage is TRBJ2-1, with 8 positions matching TRBD1. From germline, CDR1 is DFQATT and CDR2 SNEGSKA (reference sequence). The CDR3 has 14 amino acids. V shed 5 bases and J 6 bases; nucleotides not matched to a gene: 9. CDR3 sequence: CSALGDRRPNEQFF. The CDR3 nucleotides read TGCAGTGCTCTTGGGGACAGGAGGCCCAATGAGCAGTTCTTC.

This clonotype has a count of ten or more. The rearrangement links TRBV6-1 to TRBJ2-3, with D tentatively TRBD2 (6 bases). Per the germline V gene, CDR1 is MNHNS and CDR2 is SASEGT. The CDR3 totals 16 residues. V gave up 7 bases and J gave up 1 base, with 18 bases separating them. CDR3 amino acids: CASKDRGLSGTDTQYF. Here the CDR3 DNA reads TGTGCCAGCAAAGATAGGGGACTTTCAGGCACAGATACGCAGTATTTT.

This clonotype was counted ten times or more. The chain has TRBV19 and TRBJ2-1, with TRBD2 as a possible D gene (5 bases). The CDR3 has 14 amino acids. The ends were cut back, 3 bases at V and 2 bases at J, with 8 bases in the middle. The germline CDR1 and CDR2 sequences are LNHDA and SQIVND (reference sequence). CDR3 protein: CASSIGVTYNEQFF. The CDR3 DNA reads TGTGCCAGTAGTATCGGGGTAACCTACAATGAGCAGTTCTTC. Supplemented by reference TRBV19 and TRBJ2-1, the full variable domain reads DGGITQSPKYLFRKEGQNVTLSCEQNLNHDAMYWYRQDPGQGLRLIYYSQIVNDFQKGDIAEGYSVSREKKESFPLTVTSAQKNPTAFYLCASSIGVTYNEQFFGPGTRLTVL.

This clonotype has ten or more counts. The gene calls are TRBV6-5 and TRBJ2-3; D uncertain. V dropped 7 bases and J dropped 3 bases, with 11 bases sitting between them. Germline V lookup: CDR1 MNHEY, CDR2 SVGAGI. This CDR3 has 13 residues. The CDR3 DNA is TGTGCCAGCAAGACGGAGCGTACAGATACGCAGTATTTT. As protein: CASKTERTDTQYF.

This chain connects TRBV30 to TRBJ2-2; D might be TRBD2 (6 bases). CDR3 length: 13 residues. Trimming took off 2 bases at V and 4 bases at J, with 8 bases between the two ends. CDR1 GTSNPN and CDR2 SVGIG come from the germline V gene (reference sequence). As DNA, the CDR3 is TGTGCCTGGAGTTGGAGGGCCACCGGGGAGCTGTTTTTT. It yields the protein CAWSWRATGELFF.

This clonotype was counted between two and nine times. The chain joins TRBV5-1 to TRBJ2-1; weak D call: TRBD2 (6 bases). Germline loops: CDR1 SGHRS, CDR2 YFSETQ. The V end was cut by 4 bases, the J end by 4 bases, with 9 bases between. This CDR3 has 13 amino acids. The CDR3 here is CASSGGIYNEQFF. CDR3 in DNA: TGCGCCAGCAGCGGAGGGATATACAATGAGCAGTTCTTC.

By share, this clonotype ranks as medium-sized (0.01 to 0.1%). The chain is built from TRBV9 and TRBJ2-5, with D unresolved. Per germline, CDR1 SGDLS and CDR2 YYNGEE. The CDR3 length is 15 residues. Trimming pared 3 bases from V and 2 bases from J, leaving 14 bases between. The CDR3, as DNA: TGTGCCAGCAGCGAGGTACCGTCCGGACAAGAGACCCAGTACTTC. This translates into CASSEVPSGQETQYF.

Many counts were recorded for this clonotype. The chain uses TRBV19 and TRBJ2-2; 7 positions agree with TRBD2. The CDR3 runs to 17 residues. The trim removed 0 bases at V and 2 bases at J, leaving 6 bases unmatched. Germline values: CDR1 LNHDA, CDR2 SQIVND (reference sequence). CDR3 protein: CASSIDLGTINTGELFF. The CDR3 nucleotides are TGTGCCAGTAGTATAGATCTTGGGACTATTAACACCGGGGAGCTGTTTTTT.

This clonotype came up many times. The CDR3 nucleotides are TGCAGTGCTAGAGATGAGGCAGGGGAAAACACCGGGGAGCTGTTTTTT. Protein: CSARDEAGENTGELFF. The chain recombines TRBV20-1 with TRBJ2-2, with D possibly matching TRBD1 (6 bases). Per germline, CDR1 DFQATT and CDR2 SNEGSKA (reference sequence). The CDR3 is 16 amino acids. V gave up 0 bases and J gave up 2 bases, with 13 bases separating them.

This clonotype was picked up many times. The rearrangement uses TRBV10-3 and TRBJ2-2; TRBD2 might be the D (5 bases). There are 13 residues in the CDR3. Germline CDR1 reads ENHRY; CDR2 reads SYGVKD. The V and J ends lost 8 bases and 3 bases respectively, with 10 bases between them. The CDR3: CAIEMEDTGELFF. For the CDR3, the DNA is TGTGCCATCGAGATGGAGGACACCGGGGAGCTGTTTTTT.

This clonotype appeared many times. The rearrangement uses TRBV6-2 or TRBV6-3 and TRBJ2-7; D is perhaps TRBD1 (5 bases). The ends were cut back, 2 bases at V and 1 base at J, with 12 bases in the middle. The germline V gene encodes CDR1 MNHEY and CDR2 SVGEGT. The CDR3 consists of 15 residues. The CDR3 sequence is CASSYAATASYEQYF. In DNA form, the CDR3 reads TGTGCCAGCAGTTACGCGGCGACAGCATCCTACGAGCAGTACTTC.

This clonotype was found many times. The CDR3 DNA reads as TGTGCCAGCAGTTTTGCCGACACAGATACGCAGTATTTT. Translation: CASSFADTDTQYF. This chain joins TRBV6-5 and TRBJ2-3; D unresolved. Trimming left V 4 bases short and J 2 bases short, with 7 bases between. The CDR3 is 13 amino acids. The germline V gene has CDR1 MNHEY and CDR2 SVGAGI.

This clonotype was seen a handful of times. CDR3 loop: CASRSRDRGANVLTF. For the CDR3, the DNA is TGTGCCAGCCGGTCTAGGGATCGTGGGGCCAACGTCCTGACTTTC. V and J are TRBV27 and TRBJ2-6; D is ambiguous. V was trimmed by 8 bases and J by 3 bases, leaving 14 bases between them. The CDR3 consists of 15 residues. Germline V gene data show CDR1 as MNHEY and CDR2 as SMNVEV (reference sequence).

There are many counts of this clonotype. V usage is TRBV5-6 and J usage is TRBJ2-1, with TRBD2 matching over 7 bases. V gave up 0 bases and J gave up 4 bases; unmatched junction bases: 4. The CDR3 runs 15 residues. The germline CDR1 and CDR2 sequences are SGHDT and YYEEEE. The CDR3 nucleotides read TGTGCCAGCAGCTTGGGACGGGGGGTGTACAATGAGCAGTTCTTC. The encoded protein is CASSLGRGVYNEQFF.

To note about this clonotype: This is likely an artifact of a read error, given a far larger clone one base away. The chain employs TRBV5-4 and TRBJ2-7; 8 bases line up with TRBD2. V dropped 1 base and J dropped 7; count of bases not matched to a gene: 13. This CDR3 region has 16 residues. Germline V lookup: CDR1 SGHNT, CDR2 YYREEE (reference sequence). The CDR3 bases are TGTGCCAGCAGCTTGAATCCGGGGGGGATAGTCAATGAGCAGTACTTC. Its translation is CASSLNPGGIVNEQYF.

As concerns this clonotype: A single base is all that separates this from a far larger clone, so a read error is likely. The chain links TRBV11-2 to TRBJ2-7; D unclear. The CDR3 length is 14 residues. The ends were cut back, 0 bases at V and 7 bases at J, with 13 bases in the middle. Germline CDR1 reads SGHAT; CDR2 reads FQNNGV. The CDR3 sequence is CASSLEQSYNEQYF. CDR3 in DNA: TGTGCCAGCAGCTTAGAGCAATCCTACAATGAGCAGTACTTC.

In this sample, this clonotype turned up many times. The CDR3 sequence is CASSDLVARTGELFF. The CDR3 nucleotides read TGTGCCAGCAGTGACTTGGTGGCGCGGACCGGGGAGCTGTTTTTT. The V gene is TRBV6-2 or TRBV6-3, the J gene TRBJ2-2; D is undetermined. Deletions cut 5 bases from V and 5 bases from J, with 15 bases between. Germline CDR1 reads MNHEY; CDR2 reads SVGEGT. The CDR3 extends over 15 amino acids.

This clonotype was seen repeatedly, ten times or more. The chain combines TRBV29-1 with TRBJ2-1, with 10 bases aligning to TRBD2. Per the germline V gene, CDR1 is SQVTM and CDR2 is ANQGSEA. This CDR3 comprises 14 residues. V lost 7 bases and J lost 5; bases outside the gene matches: 8. CDR3 sequence: CSAKREGWDNEQFF. CDR3 nucleotide sequence: TGCAGCGCAAAGCGGGAGGGTTGGGACAATGAGCAGTTCTTC.

This clonotype appeared a few times. The CDR3 spells CASSSSGGTGVQFF. The CDR3 DNA reads as TGTGCCAGCAGTTCCTCTGGGGGGACAGGGGTGCAGTTCTTC. The chain joins TRBV12-3 or TRBV12-4 to TRBJ2-1; 10 positions agree with TRBD1. The length of the CDR3 is 14 residues. The V gene end was trimmed by 4 bases and the J gene end by 12 bases; junction bases not matched to a gene: 9.

The sample holds many counts of this clonotype. V usage is TRBV19 and J usage is TRBJ2-3; possibly TRBD2 for D (6 bases). The germline gives CDR1 LNHDA, CDR2 SQIVND (reference sequence). V lost 10 bases and J lost 3, with 17 bases in between. This CDR3 is built from 14 residues. The CDR3 sequence is CATGNGGGTDTQYF. CDR3 nucleotides: TGTGCCACAGGCAACGGTGGGGGGACAGATACGCAGTATTTT.